Below, 30 T cell receptor beta chains from the same sample are listed, as sequenced in a study of CD8+CD57+ T cells in acquired aplastic anemia. Genomic DNA, the template, was used for profiling of the TCR beta VDJ and CDR3. TCRdb ran MiXCR on the reads and lists one entry per CDR3 protein. Seen here are under 40,000 distinct CDR3 sequences, 76% observed once, and the top ten hold roughly 22%. Input material: sorted CD4+, CD8+, or CD8+CD57+ T cells (not recorded which) from PBMCs. The receptors derive from a human donor in good health, serving as a control.

This clonotype has only a few counts. The chain recombines TRBV7-2 with TRBJ2-1; no reliable D call. The CDR3 has 10 amino acids. The V end was cut by 5 bases, the J end by 8 bases, with 4 bases between. Germline CDR1 is SGHTA and CDR2 is FQGNSA. Here the CDR3 reads CASSRDEQFF. The CDR3 DNA reads TGTGCCAGCAGCCGGGATGAGCAGTTCTTC.

The chain carries TRBV29-1 and TRBJ1-2; D is unclear. This CDR3 region has 14 residues. Trimming left V 5 bases short and J 1 base short, with 14 bases between. Germline CDR1 and CDR2: SQVTM and ANQGSEA. The CDR3 spells CSVSRDTLNYGYTF. CDR3 coding DNA: TGCAGCGTTTCCCGCGACACCCTTAACTATGGCTACACCTTC.

The chain uses TRBV10-3 and TRBJ2-5; D perhaps matches TRBD2 (6 bases). V was pared by 8 bases and J by 2 bases, with 12 bases between. Germline lookup yields CDR1 ENHRY and CDR2 SYGVKD. The CDR3 covers 13 residues. CDR3 nucleotides: TGTGCCATCGCCCGGGACTCACAAGAGACCCAGTACTTC. Its translation: CAIARDSQETQYF.

The genes are TRBV11-3 and TRBJ1-3; no definite D call. The CDR3 totals 13 residues. Germline loops: CDR1 SGHNT, CDR2 YENEEA. V dropped 5 bases and J dropped 3 bases, with 8 bases sitting between them. CDR3 region: CASSATDGNTIYF. DNA for the CDR3: TGTGCCAGCAGCGCAACAGATGGAAACACCATATATTTT.

A single count supports this clonotype. The rearrangement uses TRBV15 and TRBJ2-7, with D uncertain. Per the germline V gene, CDR1 is LNHNV and CDR2 is YYDKDF (reference sequence). V was clipped by 0 bases and J by 4 bases, with 13 bases between them. CDR3 length: 15 amino acids. CDR3 protein: CATSRDRPAEYEQYF. In nucleotides, the CDR3 is TGTGCCACCAGCAGAGATCGGCCAGCTGAATACGAGCAGTACTTC.

The CDR3 coding sequence is TGTGCCAGCAGGACCGGGACACCCCGTGTCTACACCTTC. Amino acid sequence: CASRTGTPRVYTF. V usage is TRBV2 and J usage is TRBJ1-2; weak D call: TRBD1 (6 bases). V was cut by 6 bases and J by 10 bases, with 18 bases left in between. Per germline, CDR1 SNHLY and CDR2 FYNNEI. The CDR3 runs to 13 residues.

This rearrangement joins TRBV25-1 to TRBJ1-2, with TRBD1 matching over 7 bases. Losses at the gene ends were 4 bases for V and 7 bases for J; bases not matched to a gene: 9. This CDR3 contains 14 residues. Per the germline V gene, CDR1 is MGHDK and CDR2 is SYGVNS. CDR3 sequence reads: CASSAETGISGYTF. Here the CDR3 DNA reads TGTGCCAGCAGTGCCGAGACAGGGATAAGTGGCTACACCTTC.

The sample holds a few counts of this clonotype. V is TRBV19 and J is TRBJ2-5, with a possible D match to TRBD2 (5 bases). This CDR3 contains 12 residues. Trimming took off 3 bases at V and 5 bases at J, with 7 bases between the two ends. Per the germline V gene, CDR1 is LNHDA and CDR2 is SQIVND (reference sequence). The CDR3 protein is CASSIRGETQYF. In nucleotides, the CDR3 is TGTGCCAGTAGTATTCGAGGGGAGACCCAGTACTTC.

The gene calls are TRBV25-1 and TRBJ2-7; 12 bases match TRBD1. Germline lookup yields CDR1 MGHDK and CDR2 SYGVNS. This CDR3 has 15 residues. The V segment lost 1 base and the J segment 6 bases; nucleotides outside the gene matches: 4. The CDR3 reads CASSEWGQGAVEQYF. The CDR3 bases are TGTGCCAGCAGTGAATGGGGACAGGGGGCCGTCGAGCAGTACTTC.

V is TRBV7-2 and J is TRBJ1-1, with D unresolved. V was cut by 3 bases and J by 0 bases, with 8 bases left in between. The CDR3 runs 14 residues. Germline V lookup: CDR1 SGHTA, CDR2 FQGNSA. This CDR3 is CASSLGELNTEAFF. The DNA for the CDR3 is TGTGCCAGCAGCTTGGGTGAGCTGAACACTGAAGCTTTCTTT. Supplemented by reference TRBV7-2 and TRBJ1-1, the full variable domain reads GAGVSQSPSNKVTEKGKDVELRCDPISGHTALYWYRQSLGQGLEFLIYFQGNSAPDKSGLPSDRFSAERTGGSVSTLTIQRTQQEDSAVYLCASSLGELNTEAFFGQGTRLTVV.

This rearrangement joins TRBV15 to TRBJ1-2; no definite D call. The V end was cut by 1 base, the J end by 6 bases, with 12 bases between. The CDR3 has 14 residues. CDR1 and CDR2 (germline): LNHNV, YYDKDF (reference sequence). CDR3 in amino acids: CATSRAKTRDGYTF. Here the CDR3 DNA reads TGTGCCACCAGCAGAGCCAAGACGCGGGATGGCTACACCTTC.

The genes are TRBV29-1 and TRBJ2-5; the D call may be TRBD1 or TRBD2 (5 bases each). Trimming pared 4 bases from V and 1 base from J, leaving 7 bases between. Germline CDR1 is SQVTM and CDR2 is ANQGSEA. The CDR3 contains 12 residues. In DNA, the CDR3 is TGCAGCGTTGCCGGGGCCCAAGAGACCCAGTACTTC. Its protein product is CSVAGAQETQYF.

The CDR3 loop is CASSGHTEAFF. CDR3 nucleotides: TGTGCCAGCAGTGGTCACACTGAAGCTTTCTTT. This chain uses TRBV2 with TRBJ1-1; D not certain. Germline lookup yields CDR1 SNHLY and CDR2 FYNNEI. V lost 4 bases and J 3 bases, leaving 3 bases between the germline ends. The CDR3 contains 11 residues.

J is TRBJ2-3 and V is TRBV15; 10 nucleotides line up with TRBD2. The CDR3 spans 16 residues. V lost 0 bases to trimming and J lost 6 bases; unmatched junction nucleotides: 6. CDR1 and CDR2 from the germline V gene are LNHNV and YYDKDF (reference sequence). The DNA for the CDR3 is TGTGCCACCAGCAGAGATAGCGGGGGGAGGTCGGATACGCAGTATTTT. It translates to CATSRDSGGRSDTQYF.

This chain uses TRBV10-1 with TRBJ1-1; D uncertain. Germline loops: CDR1 WNHNN, CDR2 SYGVQD (reference sequence). The V end lost 10 bases, the J end lost 0 bases, and 12 bases lay between the germline ends. The CDR3 is 13 amino acids. CDR3 bases: TGCGCCACCAGACGGGAGATGAACACTGAAGCTTTCTTT. Protein: CATRREMNTEAFF.

As for this clonotype: Being one base from a much bigger clone, this may be a read error. In DNA form, the CDR3 reads TGTGCCACCAGCAGAGAGGGGCGGAAAAATGAAAAACTGTTTTTT. Amino acid sequence: CATSREGRKNEKLFF. The chain has TRBV15 and TRBJ1-4; D may be TRBD1 (5 bases). The CDR3 is made up of 15 amino acids. Germline CDR1 is LNHNV and CDR2 is YYDKDF (reference sequence). V was pared by 0 bases and J by 5 bases, with 10 bases between.

This clonotype was seen ten or more times. Being one base from a much bigger clone, this may be a read error. V is TRBV20-1 and J is TRBJ2-5; 12 bases line up with TRBD1. CDR1 and CDR2 (germline): DFQATT, SNEGSKA (reference sequence). This CDR3 spans 16 amino acids. This chain's CDR3 is CSASKPGQGAEEAQYF. CDR3 nucleotide sequence: TGCAGTGCTAGTAAACCGGGACAGGGGGCAGAAGAGGCCCAGTACTTC.

V usage is TRBV19 and J usage is TRBJ1-4; D might be TRBD1 (5 bases). The V and J ends lost 5 bases and 6 bases respectively, with 13 bases between them. Germline loops: CDR1 LNHDA, CDR2 SQIVND (reference sequence). There are 14 residues in the CDR3. The DNA of the CDR3 is TGTGCCAGTAGTCGGGACCGGGCGGATGAAAAACTGTTTTTT. Residues: CASSRDRADEKLFF.

The chain links TRBV7-9 to TRBJ2-5; D is unresolved. Trimming removed 0 bases from V and 5 bases from J, with 7 bases in between. The CDR3 extends over 13 amino acids. Germline V gene data show CDR1 as SEHNR and CDR2 as FQNEAQ (reference sequence). The CDR3 nucleotides read TGTGCCAGCAGCTTAGCCCCCACGGAGACCCAGTACTTC. Its protein is CASSLAPTETQYF.

The rearrangement links TRBV2 to TRBJ2-7; D might be TRBD1 (5 bases). The CDR3 covers 14 residues. Per germline, CDR1 SNHLY and CDR2 FYNNEI. CDR3 bases: TGTGCCAGCAGGGAAGGGGCAGCTTCCTACGAGCAGTACGTC. Its translation: CASREGAASYEQYV.

The sample holds many counts of this clonotype. The chain uses TRBV6-1 and TRBJ2-5; no definite D call. Germline lookup yields CDR1 MNHNS and CDR2 SASEGT. The CDR3 is made up of 14 amino acids. Trimming stripped 5 bases from V and 0 bases from J, with 10 bases between. This CDR3 is CASSRLPYQETQYF. The CDR3 DNA sequence: TGTGCCAGCAGTCGCCTCCCTTACCAAGAGACCCAGTACTTC.

This chain uses TRBV15 with TRBJ1-4; D unclear. The CDR3 runs to 15 residues. The V gene lost 0 bases and the J gene lost 7 bases, with 12 bases spanning the gap. Germline CDR1 is LNHNV and CDR2 is YYDKDF (reference sequence). CDR3 region: CATSRDLGPGEKLFF. In nucleotides, the CDR3 is TGTGCCACCAGCAGAGATCTTGGGCCGGGTGAAAAACTGTTTTTT.

This clonotype was counted between two and nine times. V usage is TRBV10-1 and J usage is TRBJ1-6; D gene unclear. The CDR3 covers 14 residues. CDR1 WNHNN and CDR2 SYGVQD come from the germline V gene (reference sequence). The germline V and J ends were trimmed by 5 bases and 3 bases, with 8 bases remaining between them. For the CDR3, the DNA is TGCGCCAGCAGTATGGAAGGCTATAATTCACCCCTCCACTTT. Its translation is CASSMEGYNSPLHF.

CDR3 residues: CASSTSLYRGNDQPQHF. In DNA form, the CDR3 reads TGTGCCAGCAGTACGAGCCTTTACAGGGGGAACGATCAGCCCCAGCATTTT. The rearrangement links TRBV27 to TRBJ1-5, with TRBD1 matching 8 bases. This CDR3 spans 17 amino acids. Per germline, CDR1 MNHEY and CDR2 SMNVEV (reference sequence). V lost 5 bases and J lost 5; bases outside the gene matches: 14.

The rearrangement uses TRBV10-3 and TRBJ2-1; the D gene is possibly TRBD2 (6 bases). V lost 6 bases and J lost 0, with 12 bases in between. The CDR3 contains 15 residues. CDR1 is ENHRY and CDR2 is SYGVKD in the germline V gene. The CDR3 loop is CAISRDSSSYNEQFF. CDR3 nucleotides: TGTGCCATCAGCCGGGACTCAAGCTCCTACAATGAGCAGTTCTTC.

The J gene is TRBJ1-3, the V gene TRBV12-3 or TRBV12-4; unclear D gene. V dropped 6 bases and J dropped 0 bases, with 9 bases sitting between them. This CDR3 comprises 14 residues. CDR3 sequence (DNA): TGTGCCAGCAGCCCCCCCCGCTCTGGAAACACCATATATTTT. Translated, it gives CASSPPRSGNTIYF.

As to this clonotype: This likely comes from a read error, as the CDR3 has no conserved phenylalanine or tryptophan at its end. The V call is TRBV15, the J call TRBJ2-2; weak D call: TRBD1 (6 bases). The CDR3 runs 15 residues. V was pared by 3 bases and J by 3 bases, with 11 bases between. Germline V lookup: CDR1 LNHNV, CDR2 YYDKDF (reference sequence). The CDR3 loop is CATSSAQGYTGELFL. The CDR3 DNA reads TGTGCCACCAGCAGCGCACAGGGTTACACCGGGGAGCTGTTTCTT.

This clonotype is a singleton in its sample. The rearrangement joins TRBV2 to TRBJ2-1; D gene unclear. Germline V gene data show CDR1 as SNHLY and CDR2 as FYNNEI. This CDR3 is 15 amino acids long. Deletions cut 5 bases from V and 2 bases from J, with 13 bases between. In DNA form, the CDR3 reads TGTGCCAGCAGTACCGCCATATTAACCTACAATGAGCAGTTCTTC. It translates to CASSTAILTYNEQFF.

The V and J genes are TRBV20-1 and TRBJ2-3; D is perhaps TRBD1 (5 bases). Germline V lookup: CDR1 DFQATT, CDR2 SNEGSKA (reference sequence). CDR3 size: 14 residues. Trimming took 0 bases from V and 3 from J, leaving 10 bases between them. CDR3 protein: CSARDSGSTDTQYF. DNA for the CDR3: TGCAGTGCTAGAGATTCAGGGTCGACAGATACGCAGTATTTT.

The chain combines TRBV10-3 with TRBJ1-1; no reliable D call. V dropped 5 bases and J dropped 5 bases, with 12 bases sitting between them. The CDR3 runs 13 residues. The germline V gene has CDR1 ENHRY and CDR2 SYGVKD. The DNA of the CDR3 is TGTGCCATCAGTACGGCTCTTTGGACTGAAGCTTTCTTT. Its translation: CAISTALWTEAFF.